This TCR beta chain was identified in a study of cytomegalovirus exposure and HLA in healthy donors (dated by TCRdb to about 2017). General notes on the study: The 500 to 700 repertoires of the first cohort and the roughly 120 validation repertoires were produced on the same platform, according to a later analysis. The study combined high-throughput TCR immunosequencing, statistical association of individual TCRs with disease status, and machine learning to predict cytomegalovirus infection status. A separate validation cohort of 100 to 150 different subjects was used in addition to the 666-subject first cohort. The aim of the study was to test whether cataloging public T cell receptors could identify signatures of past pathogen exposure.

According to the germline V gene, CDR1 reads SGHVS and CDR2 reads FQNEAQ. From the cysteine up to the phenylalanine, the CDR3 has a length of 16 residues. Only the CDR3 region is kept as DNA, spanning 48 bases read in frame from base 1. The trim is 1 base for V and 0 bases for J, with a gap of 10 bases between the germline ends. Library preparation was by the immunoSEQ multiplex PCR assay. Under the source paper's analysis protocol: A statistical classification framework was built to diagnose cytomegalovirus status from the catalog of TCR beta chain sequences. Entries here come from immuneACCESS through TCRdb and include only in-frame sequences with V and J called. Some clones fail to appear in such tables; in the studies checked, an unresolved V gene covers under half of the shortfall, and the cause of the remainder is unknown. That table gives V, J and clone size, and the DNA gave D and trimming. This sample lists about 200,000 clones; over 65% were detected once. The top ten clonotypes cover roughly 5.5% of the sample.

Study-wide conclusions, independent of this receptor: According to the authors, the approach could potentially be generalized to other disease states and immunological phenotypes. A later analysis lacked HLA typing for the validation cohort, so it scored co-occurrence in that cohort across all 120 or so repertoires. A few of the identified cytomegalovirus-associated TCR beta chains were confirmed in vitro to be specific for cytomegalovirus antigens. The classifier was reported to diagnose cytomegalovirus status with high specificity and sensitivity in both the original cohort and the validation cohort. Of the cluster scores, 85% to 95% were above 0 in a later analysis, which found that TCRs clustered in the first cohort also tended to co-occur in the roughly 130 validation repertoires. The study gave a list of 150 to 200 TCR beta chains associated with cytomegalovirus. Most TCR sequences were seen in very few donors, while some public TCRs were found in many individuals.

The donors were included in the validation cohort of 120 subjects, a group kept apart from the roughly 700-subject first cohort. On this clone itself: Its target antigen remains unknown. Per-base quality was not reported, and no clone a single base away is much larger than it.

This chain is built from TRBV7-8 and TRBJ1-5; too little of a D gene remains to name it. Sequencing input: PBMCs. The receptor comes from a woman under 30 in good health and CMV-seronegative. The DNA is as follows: TGTGCCAGCAGCTTAGAGCGAAGTTATAGCAATCAGCCCCAGCATTTT. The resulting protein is CASSLERSYSNQPQHF. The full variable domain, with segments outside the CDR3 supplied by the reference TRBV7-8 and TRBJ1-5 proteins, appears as GAGVSQSPRYKVAKRGQDVALRCDPISGHVSLFWYQQALGQGPEFLTYFQNEAQLDKSGLPSDRFFAERPEGSVSTLKIQRTQQEDSAVYLCASSLERSYSNQPQHFGDGTRLSIL.